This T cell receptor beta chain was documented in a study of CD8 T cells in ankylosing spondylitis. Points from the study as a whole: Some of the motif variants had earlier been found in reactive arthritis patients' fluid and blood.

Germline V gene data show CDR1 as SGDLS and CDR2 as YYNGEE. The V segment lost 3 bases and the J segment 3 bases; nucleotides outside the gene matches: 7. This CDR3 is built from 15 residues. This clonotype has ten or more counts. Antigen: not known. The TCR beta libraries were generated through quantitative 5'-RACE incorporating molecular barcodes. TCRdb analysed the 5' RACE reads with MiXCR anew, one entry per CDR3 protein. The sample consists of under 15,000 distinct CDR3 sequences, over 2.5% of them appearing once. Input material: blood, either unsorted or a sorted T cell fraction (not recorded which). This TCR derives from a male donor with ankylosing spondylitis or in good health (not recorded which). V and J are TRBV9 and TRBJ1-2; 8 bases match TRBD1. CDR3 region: CASSGTTGVDYGYTF. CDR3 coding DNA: TGTGCCAGCAGCGGAACGACAGGGGTTGACTATGGCTACACCTTC.